This T cell receptor (beta chain) was documented in a study of molecular identifiers for immune sequencing clone quantification. The CDR3 is 15 residues long. The germline V and J ends were trimmed by 1 base and 5 bases, with 10 bases remaining between them. CDR1 is SGHDT and CDR2 is YYEEEE in the germline V gene. Libraries for naive CD8 T cells, which were made from approximately 20,000 to 980,000 sorted cells, drew on 10%, 30% or 50% of the RNA. In its sample, this clonotype was seen many times. What it recognizes is unknown. TCRdb fed the PCR reads into MiXCR, producing one record per CDR3 protein. The sample carries 490,000 or so distinct CDR3 sequences, 20% to 25% recorded once. Findings and limits, study-wide: Clones exceeding 20 RNA copies carried over 97% of effector molecules but under 1% of naive-cell molecules.

The sequencing sample was made of naive CD8+ T cells from blood, with Jurkat cell RNA spiked in. Subset of the sample: FACS-sorted CD8+CD4-CCR7+CD45RA+ naive T cells. The chain is built from TRBV5-6 and TRBJ1-6; D uncertain. The receptor was derived from a human donor in good health. Some libraries in this study had Jurkat cell RNA spiked in. The CDR3 DNA sequence: TGTGCCAGCAGCTTGCGTCACGGGAATAATTCACCCCTCCACTTT. Its translation: CASSLRHGNNSPLHF.